The 26 T cell receptor beta chains below come from one sample, sequenced in a study of blood T cell repertoires in COVID-19. The data were produced by immunoSEQ multiplex PCR, yet TCRdb's version contains in-frame clones alone and is incomplete. This sample has roughly 68,000 clones, with over 75% found just once. Material for sequencing was peripheral blood. These TCRs come from a human donor in a cohort sampled during active COVID-19.

The rearrangement uses TRBV23-1 and TRBJ2-2; weak D call: TRBD1 (5 bases). TRBV23-1 is classed as an ORF, of uncertain function. This CDR3 is built from 15 residues. V was cut by 4 bases and J by 8 bases, with 17 bases left in between. The DNA of the CDR3 is TGCGCCAGCAGTCTTCCGCAGGGTATCGGAGGGGAGCTGTTTTTT. This codes for CASSLPQGIGGELFF.

This chain uses TRBV9 with TRBJ1-1; maybe TRBD1 (5 bases). V dropped 0 bases and J dropped 4 bases, with 10 bases sitting between them. The germline V gene encodes CDR1 SGDLS and CDR2 YYNGEE. The CDR3 consists of 14 residues. This chain's CDR3 is CASSVGGGSTEAFF. The CDR3 nucleotides read TGTGCCAGCAGCGTAGGTGGGGGGTCCACTGAAGCTTTCTTT. The entire variable domain, with the rest obtained from reference TRBV9 and TRBJ1-1, is as follows: DSGVTQTPKHLITATGQRVTLRCSPRSGDLSVYWYQQSLDQGLQFLIQYYNGEERAKGNILERFSAQQFPDLHSELNLSSLELGDSALYFCASSVGGGSTEAFFGQGTRLTVV.

CDR3 nucleotide sequence: TGTGCCAGCAGCTTAGCTCAGGGGGAGAAAGCTTTCTTT. Amino acid sequence: CASSLAQGEKAFF. V gene TRBV7-9 combines with J gene TRBJ1-1; 7 bases agree with TRBD1. CDR3 length equals 13 residues. Germline assignment: CDR1 SEHNR and CDR2 FQNEAQ (reference sequence). The V gene end was trimmed by 0 bases and the J gene end by 9 bases; junction bases not matched to a gene: 4. Together with reference TRBV7-9 and TRBJ1-1, the CDR3 gives the full variable domain: DTGVSQNPRHKITKRGQNVTFRCDPISEHNRLYWYRQTLGQGPEFLTYFQNEAQLEKSRLLSDRFSAERPKGSFSTLEIQRTEQGDSAMYLCASSLAQGEKAFFGQGTRLTVV.

The rearrangement uses TRBV19 and TRBJ1-5, with 10 bases aligning to TRBD1. CDR3 length: 16 residues. J gave up 3 bases and V 3 bases, and 5 bases lay outside the gene matches. Germline assignment: CDR1 LNHDA and CDR2 SQIVND (reference sequence). The CDR3 reads CASSIEGQGINQPQHF. The CDR3 DNA reads as TGTGCCAGTAGTATTGAGGGACAGGGGATCAATCAGCCCCAGCATTTT.

This clone appeared once. This chain links TRBV6-4 with TRBJ2-2, with D perhaps matching TRBD1 (5 bases). V dropped 8 bases and J dropped 0 bases, with 10 bases sitting between them. The CDR3 runs to 14 residues. Germline CDR1 reads MRHNA; CDR2 reads SNTAGT. The CDR3 bases are TGTGCCAGCGCCGACAGCGCGAACACCGGGGAGCTGTTTTTT. Protein: CASADSANTGELFF.

The chain joins TRBV7-2 to TRBJ2-3; D perhaps matches TRBD2 (6 bases). This CDR3 is built from 14 residues. V was shortened by 5 bases and J by 6 bases, with 15 bases between the two germline ends. CDR1 is SGHTA, CDR2 FQGNSA, per germline. DNA of the CDR3: TGTGCCAGCAGCCCCAGTGGAGGGGTGGATACGCAGTATTTT. Protein sequence: CASSPSGGVDTQYF.

V and J are TRBV6-5 and TRBJ1-1; the D is unclear. Between the trimmed V and J ends, which lost 7 bases and 5 bases, there was a span of 17 bases. Looked up from germline, CDR1 is MNHEY and CDR2 is SVGAGI. The CDR3 sequence is 14 residues long. CDR3 DNA: TGTGCCAGCACCCATCGTGGGCAGAAAACTGAAGCTTTCTTT. The encoded protein is CASTHRGQKTEAFF.

The chain joins TRBV3-1 (or the pseudogene TRBV3-2) to TRBJ2-1; no firm D call. Germline-derived CDR1 and CDR2 are LGHDT and YNNKEL (reference sequence). V shed 0 bases and J shed 4 bases, with 10 bases lying between them. There are 15 residues in the CDR3. CDR3 in amino acids: CASSQDLTSYNEQFF. As DNA, the CDR3 is TGTGCCAGCAGCCAAGATCTTACATCTTACAATGAGCAGTTCTTC.

V usage is TRBV5-5 and J usage is TRBJ2-1, with D hard to call. CDR1 SGHKS and CDR2 YYEKEE come from the germline V gene (reference sequence). This CDR3 is 12 amino acids long. V was clipped by 4 bases and J by 7 bases, with 9 bases between them. CDR3 coding DNA: TGTGCCAGCAGCAAAAGAGAGAATGAGCAGTTCTTC. It encodes CASSKRENEQFF.

The gene calls are TRBV30 and TRBJ1-5; possibly TRBD1 for D (5 bases). The V and J ends lost 2 bases and 5 bases respectively, with 13 bases between them. In germline, CDR1 is GTSNPN, CDR2 SVGIG (reference sequence). The CDR3 extends over 14 amino acids. Written as DNA, the CDR3 is TGTGCCTGGAGTCGGCGACAGTCATATCAGCCCCAGCATTTT. Its protein product is CAWSRRQSYQPQHF.

This chain joins TRBV19 and TRBJ2-7; 10 bases agree with TRBD2. The CDR3 runs to 16 residues. V lost 1 base, J lost 3 bases, and 6 bases stayed unmatched. Germline CDR1 LNHDA, CDR2 SQIVND (reference sequence). The CDR3 spells CASSIAASGGIYEQYF. CDR3 DNA: TGTGCCAGTAGTATAGCGGCTAGCGGGGGTATCTACGAGCAGTACTTC.

The V call is TRBV12-3 or TRBV12-4, the J call TRBJ2-5; D may be TRBD1 (5 bases). The ends were cut back, 6 bases at V and 4 bases at J, with 6 bases in the middle. The CDR3 runs to 11 residues. CDR3 nucleotide sequence: TGTGCCAGCAGAGACAGAGAGACCCAGTACTTC. It specifies CASRDRETQYF.

V and J are TRBV7-2 and TRBJ2-7, with TRBD2 as a possible D gene (6 bases). The CDR3 is 14 amino acids. Germline CDR1 SGHTA, CDR2 FQGNSA. V was trimmed by 4 bases and J by 5 bases, leaving 15 bases between them. CDR3 bases: TGTGCCAGCAGCTCGGCGGGACGGAGGAACGAGCAGTACTTC. Amino acids: CASSSAGRRNEQYF.

The V and J genes are TRBV20-1 and TRBJ1-1; a possible D gene is TRBD1 (6 bases). Germline V CDR1 and CDR2: DFQATT, SNEGSKA (reference sequence). V lost 6 bases to trimming and J lost 9 bases, with 14 bases between them. The CDR3 spans 11 residues. The CDR3 sequence: CSASGQGKAFF. The DNA for the CDR3 is TGCAGTGCCAGCGGTCAGGGGAAAGCTTTCTTT.

The chain uses TRBV28 and TRBJ1-2, with D uncertain. Trimming took 3 bases from V and 1 from J, leaving 12 bases between them. CDR1 and CDR2 from the germline V gene are MDHEN and SYDVKM. There are 15 residues in the CDR3. The CDR3: CASSLLGRDNYGYTF. CDR3 coding DNA: TGTGCCAGCAGTTTGCTAGGGAGAGATAACTATGGCTACACCTTC.

The chain couples TRBV6-6 to TRBJ2-1, with 12 nucleotides matching TRBD2. The CDR3 covers 16 residues. Germline V CDR1 and CDR2: MNHNY, SVGAGI (reference sequence). V shed 4 bases and J 5 bases; nucleotides not matched to a gene: 6. The CDR3 is CASSSRTSGAHNEQFF. The CDR3 DNA is TGTGCCAGCAGTTCCCGGACTAGCGGGGCCCACAATGAGCAGTTCTTC.

This clone was seen a few times. The chain carries TRBV9 and TRBJ1-6; D remains unclear. V gave up 0 bases and J gave up 6 bases, with 7 bases separating them. Germline loops: CDR1 SGDLS, CDR2 YYNGEE. The CDR3 is made up of 14 amino acids. The CDR3 DNA follows: TGTGCCAGCAGCGTAGGGCAGGTTAATTCACCCCTCCACTTT. Protein product: CASSVGQVNSPLHF.

CDR3 DNA: TGTGCCAGCAGCTTGGCGGTGCGGGGGGGCGAAGAGACCCAGTACTTC. It translates to CASSLAVRGGEETQYF. This chain links TRBV5-5 with TRBJ2-5, with TRBD2 matching 9 bases. From germline, CDR1 is SGHKS and CDR2 YYEKEE (reference sequence). Trimming cost V 0 bases and J 3 bases; bases outside gene matches: 6. The CDR3 has 16 amino acids. The whole variable domain, filled in from reference TRBV5-5 and TRBJ2-5, reads DAGVTQSPTHLIKTRGQQVTLRCSPISGHKSVSWYQQVLGQGPQFIFQYYEKEERGRGNFPDRFSARQFPNYSSELNVNALLLGDSALYLCASSLAVRGGEETQYFGPGTRLLVL.

The chain recombines TRBV30 with TRBJ2-7; TRBD2 matches at 13 bases. The CDR3 has 11 amino acids. The ends lost 3 bases at V and 13 bases at J; junction bases unmatched: 3. Germline V gene lookup returns CDR1 GTSNPN and CDR2 SVGIG (reference sequence). CDR3 region: CAWRTSGRAYF. The CDR3 nucleotides read TGTGCCTGGAGAACTAGCGGGAGGGCATACTTC.

This clone has more than one count but fewer than ten. J is TRBJ2-5 and V is TRBV5-6, with D possibly TRBD2 on 5 matching bases. Per the germline V gene, CDR1 is SGHDT and CDR2 is YYEEEE. V was trimmed by 4 bases and J by 5 bases, leaving 15 bases between them. The CDR3 is made up of 14 amino acids. The CDR3 nucleotides read TGTGCCAGCAGCCGCGGAACGACGGGGGAGACCCAGTACTTC. It codes for CASSRGTTGETQYF.

V and J are TRBV5-1 and TRBJ1-2; D call uncertain. V lost 5 bases, J lost 0 bases, and 14 bases lay in between. This CDR3 has 15 amino acids. Per the germline V gene, CDR1 is SGHRS and CDR2 is YFSETQ. The CDR3 reads CASSLRQEANYGYTF. For the CDR3, the DNA is TGCGCCAGCAGTTTGCGGCAGGAAGCTAACTATGGCTACACCTTC. Combining the CDR3 with reference TRBV5-1 and TRBJ1-2 gives the whole variable domain KAGVTQTPRYLIKTRGQQVTLSCSPISGHRSVSWYQQTPGQGLQFLFEYFSETQRNKGNFPGRFSGRQFSNSRSEMNVSTLELGDSALYLCASSLRQEANYGYTFGSGTRLTVV.

The chain is built from TRBV7-9 and TRBJ1-1; 8 nucleotides align to TRBD1. The germline CDR1 and CDR2 sequences are SEHNR and FQNEAQ (reference sequence). V shed 6 bases, J shed 0 bases, and the junction held 6 bases outside the gene matches. The CDR3 length is 15 residues. CDR3 coding DNA: TGTGCCAGCAGATCGGGACAGGCGCTGAACACTGAAGCTTTCTTT. Translation: CASRSGQALNTEAFF.

In its sample, this clone was seen a few times. J is TRBJ1-3 and V is TRBV29-1; 8 positions match TRBD1. This CDR3 region has 14 residues. Germline V gives CDR1 SQVTM, CDR2 ANQGSEA. V lost 6 bases, J lost 4 bases, and 8 bases stayed unmatched. The chain's CDR3 is CSVEGTGFGNTIYF. As DNA, the CDR3 is TGCAGCGTGGAGGGGACAGGATTCGGAAACACCATATATTTT. The whole variable domain, filled in from reference TRBV29-1 and TRBJ1-3, reads SAVISQKPSRDICQRGTSLTIQCQVDSQVTMMFWYRQQPGQSLTLIATANQGSEATYESGFVIDKFPISRPNLTFSTLTVSNMSPEDSSIYLCSVEGTGFGNTIYFGEGSWLTVV.

The V and J genes are TRBV14 and TRBJ1-2, with D possibly matching TRBD1 (6 bases). CDR1 is SGHDN, CDR2 FVKESK, per germline. The CDR3 covers 13 residues. The V end was cut by 4 bases, the J end by 7 bases, with 13 bases between. Here the CDR3 DNA reads TGTGCCAGCAGCCTAGGGACATCGCTTGGCTACACCTTC. Amino acid sequence: CASSLGTSLGYTF.

The gene calls are TRBV13 and TRBJ2-2; TRBD1 matches 7 bases. The length of the CDR3 is 14 residues. The V gene end was trimmed by 4 bases and the J gene end by 7 bases; junction bases not matched to a gene: 6. Per the germline V gene, CDR1 is PRHDT and CDR2 is FYEKMQ (reference sequence). In nucleotides, the CDR3 is TGTGCCAGCAGCTCAGACAGGGCTGACGGGGAGCTGTTTTTT. It is translated as CASSSDRADGELFF.

The chain is built from TRBV19 and TRBJ1-5; D is unresolved. V lost 3 bases and J 4 bases, leaving 19 bases between the germline ends. CDR1 is LNHDA, CDR2 SQIVND, per germline (reference sequence). The CDR3 is 17 amino acids. CDR3 DNA: TGTGCCAGTAGTATTCGTGGGCAGGCAAGCACTAATCAGCCCCAGCATTTT. Its translation: CASSIRGQASTNQPQHF.